This entry features one T cell receptor beta chain sequence. The CDR3 spans 15 residues. V dropped 0 bases and J dropped 8 bases, with 15 bases sitting between them. Per the germline V gene, CDR1 is SGDLS and CDR2 is YYNGEE. The sample comes from a study of control samples from healthy donors and cancer patients. TCRdb's copy holds only in-frame clones and misses some; the assay was immunoSEQ multiplex PCR. The sample holds 80,000 or so clones; 94% are singletons and the top ten take about 6%. The receptor's source is a woman aged 40 to 50 in good health. Sequencing was done on a sample of blood. This rearrangement joins TRBV9 to TRBJ2-1; a possible D gene is TRBD2 (6 bases). For the CDR3, the DNA is TGTGCCAGCAGCGTAGTGGGGGGACCCCAGGATGAGCAGTTCTTC. Translation gives CASSVVGGPQDEQFF.